One sample yielded the 16 T cell receptor beta chains listed below, sequenced in a study of T cells in tuberculosis. Using immunoSEQ multiplex PCR, the repertoire was profiled, and TCRdb retains in-frame clones only, with some absent. The sample has around 45,000 clones; roughly 94% are singletons. Sequencing was done on a sample of PBMCs. These receptors all come from a donor aged 10-35 years with latent tuberculosis or without tuberculosis infection. Some clones in this sample may be carry-over from other donors' samples.

The gene calls are TRBV5-4 and TRBJ2-1, with TRBD2 identical over 12 bases. Germline CDR1 reads SGHNT; CDR2 reads YYREEE (reference sequence). V was clipped by 2 bases and J by 9 bases; unmatched bases: 6. This CDR3 is built from 15 residues. This CDR3 is CASSFLAGGPREQFF. CDR3 sequence (DNA): TGTGCCAGCAGCTTCCTAGCGGGAGGGCCTCGTGAGCAGTTCTTC.

In DNA, the CDR3 is TGTGCCACCAGCAGAGATCAGGGGATTGCTGGAAACACCATATATTTT. Encoded protein: CATSRDQGIAGNTIYF. The V gene is TRBV15, the J gene TRBJ1-3, with D maybe TRBD1 (6 bases). There are 16 residues in the CDR3. V gave up 0 bases and J gave up 2 bases, with 11 bases separating them. Germline-derived CDR1 and CDR2 are LNHNV and YYDKDF (reference sequence).

The rearrangement links TRBV4-2 to TRBJ1-4, with 9 bases matching TRBD1. The ends lost 1 base at V and 0 bases at J; junction bases unmatched: 3. Per the germline V gene, CDR1 is LGHNA and CDR2 is YNFKEQ. The CDR3 is made up of 17 amino acids. CDR3 DNA sequence: TGTGCCAGCAGCCAAGTAAGACAGGGGGCAACTAATGAAAAACTGTTTTTT. Its translation: CASSQVRQGATNEKLFF.

The J gene is TRBJ2-1, the V gene TRBV19; no firm D call. V was trimmed by 3 bases and J by 0 bases, leaving 12 bases between them. Per germline, CDR1 LNHDA and CDR2 SQIVND (reference sequence). The length of the CDR3 is 16 residues. CDR3 residues: CASSMAAARSYNEQFF. The CDR3, as DNA: TGTGCCAGTAGTATGGCGGCGGCCCGCTCCTACAATGAGCAGTTCTTC.

This chain uses TRBV18 with TRBJ1-2; D might be TRBD1 (6 bases). This CDR3 comprises 14 residues. The germline V gene has CDR1 KGHSH and CDR2 LQKENI. V gave up 2 bases and J gave up 5 bases, with 12 bases separating them. CDR3 sequence reads: CASSPGGQGYGYTF. The CDR3 nucleotides read TGTGCCAGCTCACCAGGAGGCCAGGGGTATGGCTACACCTTC.

The CDR3 is CASSYGAGGTDTQYF. The CDR3 region has the DNA TGTGCCAGCAGTTACGGGGCAGGGGGCACAGATACGCAGTATTTT. The chain is built from TRBV6-6 and TRBJ2-3; a possible D gene is TRBD1 (6 bases). The CDR3 is 15 amino acids. Germline V lookup: CDR1 MNHNY, CDR2 SVGAGI (reference sequence). Trimming shortened V by 2 bases and J by 1 base, and 10 bases separated the two germline ends.

This sequence joins TRBV9 and TRBJ1-3; tentatively, D is TRBD1 (5 bases). Germline V lookup: CDR1 SGDLS, CDR2 YYNGEE. V dropped 0 bases and J dropped 0 bases, with 10 bases sitting between them. The CDR3 contains 16 residues. CDR3 in amino acids: CASSVGGTASGNTIYF. CDR3 nucleotides: TGTGCCAGCAGCGTAGGGGGCACAGCCTCTGGAAACACCATATATTTT.

The rearrangement links TRBV29-1 to TRBJ1-1; D is uncertain. The CDR3 runs to 14 residues. The V gene's germline CDR1 is SQVTM and CDR2 ANQGSEA. DNA for the CDR3: TGCAGTTGCGAGGTTAGCTCAATGAACACTGAAGCTTTCTTT. Amino acid sequence: CSCEVSSMNTEAFF.

The V call is TRBV2, the J call TRBJ2-1; 7 bases agree with TRBD2. CDR3 size: 14 residues. Germline-derived CDR1 and CDR2 are SNHLY and FYNNEI. V shed 0 bases and J 9 bases; nucleotides not matched to a gene: 5. The CDR3, as DNA: TGTGCCAGCAGTGAAGCGGGAGGGCCAGTTGAGCAGTTCTTC. It specifies CASSEAGGPVEQFF.

The V gene is TRBV27, the J gene TRBJ1-4, with a tentative D call TRBD1 (6 bases). The germline V gene encodes CDR1 MNHEY and CDR2 SMNVEV (reference sequence). Trimming took 3 bases from V and 3 from J, leaving 11 bases between them. The CDR3 is 15 residues long. CDR3 in DNA: TGTGCCAGCAGTTTCTTGGACAGCCCTAATGAAAAACTGTTTTTT. Translated: CASSFLDSPNEKLFF.

The V and J genes are TRBV2 and TRBJ2-2; 8 nucleotides match TRBD1. Losses at the gene ends were 7 bases for V and 5 bases for J; bases not matched to a gene: 12. The CDR3 runs to 16 residues. The germline V gene encodes CDR1 SNHLY and CDR2 FYNNEI. The CDR3 nucleotides read TGTGCCAGCAATGACCGGACAGGGCCGGGGACCGGGGAGCTGTTTTTT. Residues: CASNDRTGPGTGELFF.

J is TRBJ2-2 and V is TRBV13; 13 bases fit TRBD2. The CDR3 sequence is 15 residues long. CDR1 is PRHDT, CDR2 FYEKMQ, per germline (reference sequence). J was trimmed by 7 bases and V by 3 bases; bases with no gene match: 2. The CDR3 loop reads CASSLGLAGNGELFF. CDR3 coding DNA: TGTGCCAGCAGCTTGGGACTAGCGGGAAACGGGGAGCTGTTTTTT.

The chain joins TRBV18 to TRBJ2-3, with 7 bases identical to TRBD2. CDR1 is KGHSH, CDR2 LQKENI, per germline. The trim removed 0 bases at V and 4 bases at J, leaving 10 bases unmatched. The CDR3 sequence is 17 residues long. As DNA, the CDR3 is TGTGCCAGCTCACCACCTTCTCCGCGGGAGAATCCAGATACGCAGTATTTT. Protein product: CASSPPSPRENPDTQYF.

This clone was detected once. The chain is built from TRBV4-2 and TRBJ2-7, with 7 nucleotides matching TRBD2. After removal of 0 bases from V and 2 bases from J, the junction contained 7 bases not matched to a gene. CDR3 length: 16 residues. Germline CDR1 is LGHNA and CDR2 is YNFKEQ. CDR3 sequence (DNA): TGTGCCAGCAGCCAAGAAAGGCTAGCGGAGACCTACGAGCAGTACTTC. Its protein product is CASSQERLAETYEQYF.

This clone was seen only once. This chain links TRBV19 with TRBJ2-2; 11 bases are a match to TRBD1. Trimming cost V 2 bases and J 7 bases; bases outside gene matches: 6. Germline V gene lookup returns CDR1 LNHDA and CDR2 SQIVND (reference sequence). CDR3 length: 16 residues. The CDR3 spells CASSIHRTGGFGELFF. CDR3 DNA sequence: TGTGCCAGTAGTATACACCGGACAGGGGGCTTCGGGGAGCTGTTTTTT.

The chain recombines TRBV6-1 with TRBJ2-2; D gene unclear. Trimming removed 2 bases from V and 6 bases from J, with 10 bases in between. Per the germline V gene, CDR1 is MNHNS and CDR2 is SASEGT. The CDR3 extends over 14 amino acids. The CDR3 DNA follows: TGTGCCAGCAGTGAATCAGGCAGTGCCGGGGAGCTGTTTTTT. Translated, it gives CASSESGSAGELFF.